The 6 T cell receptor beta chains given below trace back to one sample, sequenced in a study of T cells in Graves' hyperthyroidism and ophthalmopathy. Regions amplified from RNA transcripts were the TCR beta CDR3 regions. An initial round of RT-PCR targeting the TCR CDR3 relied on the HTBI primer set. Via MiXCR, TCRdb re-called the multiplex PCR reads, giving one row per CDR3 protein. The sample consists of around 300,000 distinct CDR3 sequences, roughly 15% of them appearing once. Sequencing input: blood. The source is a woman aged 25 to 39 with Graves' hyperthyroidism that later progressed to Graves' ophthalmopathy.

There are a few counts of this clonotype. The V call is TRBV20-1, the J call TRBJ2-7, with D perhaps TRBD1 or TRBD2 (5 bases each). There are 18 residues in the CDR3. The V gene's germline CDR1 is DFQATT and CDR2 SNEGSKA (reference sequence). Trimming took off 0 bases at V and 5 bases at J, with 26 bases between the two ends. CDR3 sequence reads: CSARDPLAQGNYAHEQYF. In DNA form, the CDR3 reads TGCAGTGCTAGAGATCCCCTAGCCCAGGGAAATTACGCGCACGAGCAGTACTTC.

This clonotype showed up many times. V is TRBV2 and J is TRBJ2-1; 7 bases map to TRBD2. Germline assignment: CDR1 SNHLY and CDR2 FYNNEI. V was pared by 2 bases and J by 5 bases, with 3 bases of the junction left unmatched. The CDR3 has 14 residues. The CDR3 reads CASSERDYNNEQFF. As DNA, the CDR3 is TGTGCCAGCAGTGAAAGGGACTACAACAATGAGCAGTTCTTC.

About this clonotype: A much more abundant neighbour one base away suggests this may be a read error. The rearrangement uses TRBV18 and TRBJ1-2; D is uncertain. V lost 8 bases to trimming and J lost 3 bases, with 16 bases between them. The V gene's germline CDR1 is KGHSH and CDR2 LQKENI. The CDR3 has 14 amino acids. The CDR3 region is CASNTGLPDYGYTF. CDR3 bases: TGTGCCAGCAACACCGGGCTGCCGGACTATGGCTACACCTTC.

The CDR3 is CASSLDRPSSGNTIYF. The DNA for the CDR3 is TGCGCCAGCAGCTTGGACAGGCCCTCCTCTGGAAACACCATATATTTT. The V and J genes are TRBV5-1 and TRBJ1-3, with D maybe TRBD1 (5 bases). The germline V and J ends were trimmed by 0 bases and 0 bases, with 10 bases remaining between them. Germline V CDR1 and CDR2: SGHRS, YFSETQ. CDR3 length: 16 amino acids.

V is TRBV5-4 and J is TRBJ2-1; D is undetermined. Germline V gene data show CDR1 as SGHNT and CDR2 as YYREEE (reference sequence). The CDR3 sequence is 13 residues long. Deletions cut 1 base from V and 4 bases from J, with 6 bases between. CDR3 DNA sequence: TGTGCCAGCAGCTTGCCCGCATACAATGAGCAGTTCTTC. Translating gives CASSLPAYNEQFF.

The chain carries TRBV2 and TRBJ1-1; a weak D match, TRBD1 (6 bases). Germline V gene data show CDR1 as SNHLY and CDR2 as FYNNEI. The CDR3 runs 20 residues. Between the trimmed V and J ends, which lost 0 bases and 11 bases, there was a span of 34 bases. CDR3 in amino acids: CASSEAGGGQLPPAKCKAFF. For the CDR3, the DNA is TGTGCCAGCAGTGAAGCGGGGGGGGGCCAGTTGCCCCCGGCCAAGTGTAAGGCTTTCTTT. Full variable domain (missing parts from reference TRBV2 and TRBJ1-1): EPEVTQTPSHQVTQMGQEVILRCVPISNHLYFYWYRQILGQKVEFLVSFYNNEISEKSEIFDDQFSVERPDGSNFTLKIRSTKLEDSAMYFCASSEAGGGQLPPAKCKAFFGQGTRLTVV.